This TCR beta chain was sequenced for a study of spatial heterogeneity in lung cancer. From the 5' RACE reads, TCRdb called clonotypes with MiXCR, one entry per CDR3 protein. The repertoire holds about 70,000 distinct CDR3 sequences, with about 8.2% as singletons. CDR1 and CDR2 from the germline V gene are SGHRS and YFSETQ. Trimming shortened V by 0 bases and J by 2 bases, and 11 bases separated the two germline ends. This CDR3 comprises 15 residues. The time point denotes: blood at routine non-recurrence follow-up after resection. This clonotype was seen repeatedly, ten times or more. This receptor was obtained from a female donor with early-stage non-small cell lung cancer. The chain has TRBV5-1 and TRBJ1-2, with D perhaps matching TRBD1 (5 bases). This sample comprised PBMCs, obtained at follow-up. The CDR3, as DNA: TGCGCCAGCAGCTTGGCCCCGACAGAGAACTATGGCTACACCTTC. It yields the protein CASSLAPTENYGYTF.